This entry lists 23 T cell receptor beta chains sequenced from one sample in a study of identical twins (dated by TCRdb to 2016 to 2017). Library construction relied on 5' RACE. Sequencing instrument: Illumina HiSeq 2000. TCRdb reanalyzed the raw reads on its own, using fastp at Q25 for trimming and MiXCR for clone calling, and kept in-frame beta chains. Under each unique CDR3 protein, matching rows form one entry showing the most common genes and DNA. The table for this sample lists about 570,000 distinct CDR3 sequences; 9% to 10% of them were counted only once. Jointly, the top ten make up 2.5% to 3% of the sample. These data also formed part of another study, on yellow fever vaccine responses in identical twins.

Sequenced sample: PBMCs. These receptors all come from a woman aged 18 to 35 in good health.

This clonotype was observed at least ten times. The V and J genes are TRBV6-6 and TRBJ2-5; D is ambiguous. V lost 4 bases, J lost 4 bases, and 7 bases lay in between. The CDR3 spans 12 residues. From germline, CDR1 is MNHNY and CDR2 SVGAGI (reference sequence). CDR3 region: CASSLTSETQYF. The CDR3 DNA sequence: TGTGCCAGCAGTTTGACCTCAGAGACCCAGTACTTC.

Ten or more counts support this clonotype. The chain combines TRBV6-2 or TRBV6-3 with TRBJ2-1; perhaps TRBD2 as D (6 bases). Germline V CDR1 and CDR2: MNHEY, SVGEGT. The CDR3 is 16 residues long. The V and J ends lost 5 bases and 8 bases respectively, with 22 bases between them. The CDR3 DNA sequence: TGTGCCAGCAGTCCCCTGGGGCGGGACCTCCTCGATGAGCAGTTCTTC. Encoded protein: CASSPLGRDLLDEQFF.

At least ten counts were recorded for this clonotype. V gene TRBV6-5 combines with J gene TRBJ2-2; D may be TRBD2 (5 bases). The V end was cut by 3 bases, the J end by 3 bases, with 8 bases between. CDR3 size: 14 residues. Germline V CDR1 and CDR2: MNHEY, SVGAGI. In nucleotides, the CDR3 is TGTGCCAGCAGTTATGGGAGTCACACCGGGGAGCTGTTTTTT. Protein sequence: CASSYGSHTGELFF.

This clonotype has only a few counts. The CDR3, as DNA: TGCGCCAGCAGCCGAGATCAGGTTTCCGCCGGGGAGCTGTTTTTT. It codes for CASSRDQVSAGELFF. This chain joins TRBV4-1 and TRBJ2-2; D call uncertain. V was clipped by 4 bases and J by 6 bases, with 15 bases between them. The germline gives CDR1 MGHRA, CDR2 YSYEKL. There are 15 residues in the CDR3.

This clonotype came up a few times. This chain joins TRBV4-3 and TRBJ2-7; possible D gene TRBD2, 6 bases. The CDR3 is 16 amino acids. V was trimmed by 1 base and J by 0 bases, leaving 13 bases between them. Germline assignment: CDR1 LGHNA and CDR2 YSLEER. In DNA form, the CDR3 reads TGCGCCAGCAGCCAAGTTAGGGCGGGGAGCTCCTACGAGCAGTACTTC. Translation: CASSQVRAGSSYEQYF.

In its sample, this clonotype was seen a few times. V and J are TRBV7-9 and TRBJ2-3; D may be TRBD2 (5 bases). Trimming shortened V by 2 bases and J by 2 bases, and 14 bases separated the two germline ends. The CDR3 loop spans 16 amino acids. Germline CDR1 SEHNR, CDR2 FQNEAQ (reference sequence). The CDR3 region has the DNA TGTGCCAGCAGCTTAATCAGCGGACTCTACACAGATACGCAGTATTTT. It specifies CASSLISGLYTDTQYF.

This clonotype was recorded a few times. The chain is built from TRBV20-1 and TRBJ2-3; the D gene could be TRBD1 or TRBD2 (5 bases each). This CDR3 is 13 amino acids long. The germline V gene encodes CDR1 DFQATT and CDR2 SNEGSKA (reference sequence). The V end was cut by 3 bases, the J end by 6 bases, with 13 bases between. The CDR3 DNA follows: TGCAGTGCTAGGGGGGTAGGGCCGGATACGCAGTATTTT. It specifies CSARGVGPDTQYF.

The CDR3 region has the DNA TGCGCCAGCAGCTTGGACCAGGCCCAGCCCCAGCATTTT. It encodes CASSLDQAQPQHF. The chain is built from TRBV5-1 and TRBJ1-5; D gene ambiguous. In germline, CDR1 is SGHRS, CDR2 YFSETQ. The CDR3 spans 13 residues. Trimming pared 0 bases from V and 7 bases from J, leaving 8 bases between.

At least ten counts were recorded for this clonotype. The V and J genes are TRBV25-1 and TRBJ2-7; perhaps TRBD2 as D (6 bases). The V end lost 1 base, the J end lost 4 bases, and 11 bases lay between the germline ends. The CDR3 spans 14 residues. Germline CDR1 reads MGHDK; CDR2 reads SYGVNS. CDR3 in amino acids: CASSESASEYEQYF. CDR3 bases: TGTGCCAGCAGTGAATCTGCTAGCGAGTACGAGCAGTACTTC.

This clonotype was seen at least ten times. The chain combines TRBV7-9 with TRBJ2-7; the D gene is possibly TRBD1 (6 bases). V was clipped by 4 bases and J by 0 bases, with 10 bases between them. There are 14 residues in the CDR3. Germline values: CDR1 SEHNR, CDR2 FQNEAQ (reference sequence). The CDR3 sequence is CASSYRDNSYEQYF. As DNA, the CDR3 is TGTGCCAGCAGCTACCGGGACAACTCCTACGAGCAGTACTTC.

The CDR3 sequence is CASSPAGRGPDEQYF. CDR3 DNA: TGTGCCAGCAGCCCGGCGGGCAGGGGCCCTGATGAGCAGTACTTC. The gene calls are TRBV5-6 and TRBJ2-7; weak D call: TRBD1 (6 bases). Germline V gene sequence: CDR1 SGHDT, CDR2 YYEEEE. The CDR3 runs 15 residues. The ends were cut back, 4 bases at V and 7 bases at J, with 21 bases in the middle.

This rearrangement joins TRBV27 to TRBJ2-7; a possible D gene is TRBD1 (6 bases). Germline V gene sequence: CDR1 MNHEY, CDR2 SMNVEV (reference sequence). This CDR3 spans 16 amino acids. Trimming cost V 5 bases and J 4 bases, with 21 bases left between them. CDR3 DNA: TGTGCCAGCAGTCTATACAGGGCCTCCAGGGTTTACGAGCAGTACTTC. Its protein product is CASSLYRASRVYEQYF.

This clonotype has more than one count but fewer than ten. This sequence joins TRBV27 and TRBJ2-7; 8 nucleotides match TRBD1. This CDR3 has 15 residues. The J segment lost 3 bases and the V segment lost 5 bases, leaving 9 bases of the junction unmatched. Germline V CDR1 and CDR2: MNHEY, SMNVEV (reference sequence). CDR3 protein: CASSLSGQGVYEQYF. The CDR3 region has the DNA TGTGCCAGCAGTCTCTCTGGACAGGGAGTCTACGAGCAGTACTTC.

This clonotype showed up many times. This chain connects TRBV6-1 to TRBJ2-1, with 11 bases lining up with TRBD2. Germline V gene sequence: CDR1 MNHNS, CDR2 SASEGT. The V and J ends lost 7 bases and 8 bases, in that order; junction bases with no gene match: 13. CDR3 length equals 16 residues. CDR3 in amino acids: CASKIAGGPNGHEQFF. The CDR3 DNA reads TGTGCCAGCAAAATAGCGGGAGGGCCTAACGGCCATGAGCAGTTCTTC.

This clonotype was seen ten or more times. V usage is TRBV12-3 or TRBV12-4 and J usage is TRBJ2-3, with no clear D. CDR3 length: 13 residues. With 3 bases removed from V and 5 bases from J, the gap between germline ends came to 9 bases. The CDR3 DNA reads TGTGCCAGCAGTTTGACGCGGTTAGATACGCAGTATTTT. Translated, it gives CASSLTRLDTQYF.

This clonotype appeared a few times. V usage is TRBV20-1 and J usage is TRBJ2-5; the D gene is possibly TRBD2 (7 bases). This CDR3 has 15 amino acids. Germline V gives CDR1 DFQATT, CDR2 SNEGSKA (reference sequence). Trimming removed 0 bases from V and 3 bases from J, with 14 bases in between. The CDR3 loop reads CSARDRRGGEETQYF. The CDR3, as DNA: TGCAGTGCTAGAGATAGGAGGGGGGGCGAAGAGACCCAGTACTTC.

At least ten counts were recorded for this clonotype. The V gene is TRBV12-3 or TRBV12-4, the J gene TRBJ2-7; D is unresolved. The CDR3 totals 15 residues. The V end was cut by 6 bases, the J end by 0 bases, with 15 bases between. For the CDR3, the DNA is TGTGCCAGCAGCACTGGTAAAGGTTTCTCCTACGAGCAGTACTTC. It encodes CASSTGKGFSYEQYF.

This clonotype was seen only a few times. This chain links TRBV28 with TRBJ2-1; a weak D match, TRBD2 (6 bases). This CDR3 has 16 residues. Trimming took 1 base from V and 5 from J, leaving 15 bases between them. Germline V gene sequence: CDR1 MDHEN, CDR2 SYDVKM. Here the CDR3 reads CASSLLGTLTDNEQFF. The CDR3 DNA reads TGTGCCAGCAGTTTATTGGGGACTCTCACGGACAATGAGCAGTTCTTC.

This clonotype was observed a handful of times. The rearrangement uses TRBV28 and TRBJ2-7; 7 bases are a match to TRBD2. Germline V lookup: CDR1 MDHEN, CDR2 SYDVKM. Losses at the gene ends were 0 bases for V and 1 base for J; bases not matched to a gene: 3. The CDR3 has 15 residues. The CDR3 sequence is CASSLWGLLSYEQYF. The CDR3 region has the DNA TGTGCCAGCAGTTTATGGGGACTACTATCCTACGAGCAGTACTTC.

This chain links TRBV2 with TRBJ1-6, with a weak D call TRBD1 (5 bases). Germline CDR1 is SNHLY and CDR2 is FYNNEI. CDR3 length: 14 amino acids. Trimming took off 6 bases at V and 7 bases at J, with 13 bases between the two ends. CDR3 sequence: CASSTRVANSPLHF. CDR3 coding DNA: TGTGCCAGCAGCACCAGGGTCGCGAATTCACCCCTCCACTTT.

This clonotype appeared many times. The chain couples TRBV5-1 to TRBJ2-1; D gene uncertain. Germline V CDR1 and CDR2: SGHRS, YFSETQ. V shed 0 bases and J shed 14 bases, with 18 bases lying between them. The CDR3 contains 14 residues. Here the CDR3 DNA reads TGCGCCAGCAGCTTGGCCAGCTTAGGGCTAGGCGAGTTCTTC. Protein sequence: CASSLASLGLGEFF.

The CDR3 is CASSAETGQTYEQYF. CDR3 in DNA: TGTGCCAGCAGCGCCGAAACAGGGCAAACCTACGAGCAGTACTTC. This chain joins TRBV7-2 and TRBJ2-7; tentatively, D is TRBD1 (6 bases). The CDR3 has 15 amino acids. The germline gives CDR1 SGHTA, CDR2 FQGNSA. Trimming took 5 bases from V and 2 from J, leaving 16 bases between them.

A few counts support this clonotype. The genes are TRBV12-3 or TRBV12-4 and TRBJ2-1; TRBD2 might be the D (6 bases). The CDR3 sequence is 16 residues long. Between the trimmed V and J ends, which lost 6 bases and 4 bases, there was a span of 19 bases. CDR3 coding DNA: TGTGCCAGCAGCCGAGATGCGGGGTTGGTTTACAATGAGCAGTTCTTC. Translating it yields CASSRDAGLVYNEQFF.